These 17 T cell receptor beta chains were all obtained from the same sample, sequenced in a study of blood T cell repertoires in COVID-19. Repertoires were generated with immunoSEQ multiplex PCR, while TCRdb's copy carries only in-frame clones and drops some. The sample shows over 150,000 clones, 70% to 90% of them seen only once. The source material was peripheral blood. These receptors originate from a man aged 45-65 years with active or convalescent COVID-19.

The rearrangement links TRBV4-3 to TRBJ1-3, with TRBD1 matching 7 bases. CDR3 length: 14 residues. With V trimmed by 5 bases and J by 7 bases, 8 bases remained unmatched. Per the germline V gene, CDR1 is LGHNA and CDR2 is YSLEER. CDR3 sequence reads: CASSGGTVTNTIYF. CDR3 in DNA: TGCGCCAGCAGCGGGGGGACAGTGACGAACACCATATATTTT.

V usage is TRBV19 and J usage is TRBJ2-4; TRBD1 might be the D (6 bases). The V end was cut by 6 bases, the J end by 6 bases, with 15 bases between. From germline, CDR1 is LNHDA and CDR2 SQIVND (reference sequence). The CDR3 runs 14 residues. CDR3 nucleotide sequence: TGTGCCAGTAGGTCTAGGGGGATCATAAACATTCAGTACTTC. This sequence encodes CASRSRGIINIQYF.

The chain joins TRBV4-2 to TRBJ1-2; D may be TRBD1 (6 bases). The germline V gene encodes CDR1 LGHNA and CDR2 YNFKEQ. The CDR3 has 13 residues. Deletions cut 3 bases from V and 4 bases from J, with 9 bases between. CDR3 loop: CASSHRDTYGYTF. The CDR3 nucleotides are TGTGCCAGCAGCCACAGGGACACCTATGGCTACACCTTC.

In DNA, the CDR3 is TGTGCCAGCAGCTTAGCCAGGGACAGATACGAGCAGTACTTC. Translation gives CASSLARDRYEQYF. The V and J genes are TRBV7-8 and TRBJ2-7; TRBD1 matches at 7 bases. This CDR3 is built from 14 residues. Trimming at V came to 0 bases and at J to 4 bases, leaving 3 bases not matched to a gene. From germline, CDR1 is SGHVS and CDR2 FQNEAQ.

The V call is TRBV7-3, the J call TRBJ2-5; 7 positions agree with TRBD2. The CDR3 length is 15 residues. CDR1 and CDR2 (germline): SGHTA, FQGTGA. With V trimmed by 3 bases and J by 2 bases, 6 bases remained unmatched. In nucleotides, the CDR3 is TGTGCCAGCAGCTTGTCTAGCGGTACGCAAGAGACCCAGTACTTC. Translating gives CASSLSSGTQETQYF.

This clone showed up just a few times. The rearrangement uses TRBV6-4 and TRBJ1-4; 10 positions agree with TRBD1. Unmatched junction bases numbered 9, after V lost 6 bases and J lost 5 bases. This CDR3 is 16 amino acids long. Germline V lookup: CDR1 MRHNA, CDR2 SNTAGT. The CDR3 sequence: CASRKLPGQGNEKLFF. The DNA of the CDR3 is TGTGCCAGCAGGAAACTGCCGGGACAGGGGAATGAAAAACTGTTTTTT.

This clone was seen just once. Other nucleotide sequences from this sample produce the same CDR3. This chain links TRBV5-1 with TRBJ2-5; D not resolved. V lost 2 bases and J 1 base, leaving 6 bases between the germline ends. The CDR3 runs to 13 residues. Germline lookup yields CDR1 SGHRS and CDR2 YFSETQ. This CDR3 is CASSFRGQETQYF. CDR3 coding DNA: TGCGCCAGCAGCTTCCGAGGCCAAGAGACCCAGTACTTC.

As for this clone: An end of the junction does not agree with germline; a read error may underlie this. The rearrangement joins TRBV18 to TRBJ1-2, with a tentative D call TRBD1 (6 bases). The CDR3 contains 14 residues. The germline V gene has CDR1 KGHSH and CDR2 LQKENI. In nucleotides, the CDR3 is TGTGCCAGCTCACCGGGACAATCTAAATATGGCTACACCTTC. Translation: CASSPGQSKYGYTF.

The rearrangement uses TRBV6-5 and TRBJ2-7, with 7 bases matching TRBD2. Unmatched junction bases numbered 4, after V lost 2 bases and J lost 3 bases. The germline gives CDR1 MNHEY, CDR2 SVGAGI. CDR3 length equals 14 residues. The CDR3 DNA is TGTGCCAGCAGTTACGGGGGGGACCTCTACGAGCAGTACTTC. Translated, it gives CASSYGGDLYEQYF.

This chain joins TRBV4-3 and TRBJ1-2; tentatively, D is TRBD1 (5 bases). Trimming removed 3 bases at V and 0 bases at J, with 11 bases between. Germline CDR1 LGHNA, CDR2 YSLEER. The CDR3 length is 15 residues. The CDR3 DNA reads TGCGCCAGCAGCCATGATTCAGGGCCTAACTATGGCTACACCTTC. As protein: CASSHDSGPNYGYTF.

The CDR3 bases are TGTGCCACCAGTGAACAGGGTTTGTACAATGAGCAGTTCTTC. Protein: CATSEQGLYNEQFF. The chain recombines TRBV24-1 with TRBJ2-1, with D perhaps matching TRBD1 (6 bases). V dropped 4 bases and J dropped 4 bases, with 10 bases sitting between them. This CDR3 spans 14 amino acids. The V gene's germline CDR1 is KGHDR and CDR2 SFDVKD.

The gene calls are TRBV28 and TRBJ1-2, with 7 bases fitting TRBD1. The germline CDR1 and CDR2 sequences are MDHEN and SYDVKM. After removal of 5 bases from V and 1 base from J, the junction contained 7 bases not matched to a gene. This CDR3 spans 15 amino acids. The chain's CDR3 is CASSTPGTVNYGYTF. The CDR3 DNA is TGTGCCAGCAGTACACCCGGGACAGTTAACTATGGCTACACCTTC.

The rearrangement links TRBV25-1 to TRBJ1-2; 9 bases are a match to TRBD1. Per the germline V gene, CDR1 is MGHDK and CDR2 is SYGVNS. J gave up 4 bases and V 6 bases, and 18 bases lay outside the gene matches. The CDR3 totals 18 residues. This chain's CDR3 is CASRGPAGQGRGTYGYTF. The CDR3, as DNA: TGTGCCAGCAGGGGACCGGCGGGACAGGGTCGGGGCACCTATGGCTACACCTTC.

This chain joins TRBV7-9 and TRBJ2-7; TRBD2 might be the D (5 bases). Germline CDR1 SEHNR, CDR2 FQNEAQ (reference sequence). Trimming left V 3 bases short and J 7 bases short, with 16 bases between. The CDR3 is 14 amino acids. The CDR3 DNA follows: TGTGCCAGCAGCTTGTCCGGGCCCCGAGGGGAGCAGTACTTC. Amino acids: CASSLSGPRGEQYF.

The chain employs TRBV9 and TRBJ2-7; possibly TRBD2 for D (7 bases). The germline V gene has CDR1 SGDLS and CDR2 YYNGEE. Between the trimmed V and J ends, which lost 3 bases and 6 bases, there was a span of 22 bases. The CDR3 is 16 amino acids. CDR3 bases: TGTGCCAGCAGCGCTCCGGGGGGCTCACCATCTACCGAGCAGTACTTC. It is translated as CASSAPGGSPSTEQYF. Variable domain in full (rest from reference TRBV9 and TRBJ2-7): DSGVTQTPKHLITATGQRVTLRCSPRSGDLSVYWYQQSLDQGLQFLIQYYNGEERAKGNILERFSAQQFPDLHSELNLSSLELGDSALYFCASSAPGGSPSTEQYFGPGTRLTVT.

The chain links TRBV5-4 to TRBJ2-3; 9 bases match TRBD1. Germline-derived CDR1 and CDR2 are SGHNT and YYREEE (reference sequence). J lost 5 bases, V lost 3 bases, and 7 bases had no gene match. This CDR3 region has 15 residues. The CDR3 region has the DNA TGTGCCAGCAGCTCGGGACAGGGAGGAATAGATACGCAGTATTTT. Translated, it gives CASSSGQGGIDTQYF. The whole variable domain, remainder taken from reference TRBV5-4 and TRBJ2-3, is ETGVTQSPTHLIKTRGQQVTLRCSSQSGHNTVSWYQQALGQGPQFIFQYYREEENGRGNFPPRFSGLQFPNYSSELNVNALELDDSALYLCASSSGQGGIDTQYFGPGTRLTVL.

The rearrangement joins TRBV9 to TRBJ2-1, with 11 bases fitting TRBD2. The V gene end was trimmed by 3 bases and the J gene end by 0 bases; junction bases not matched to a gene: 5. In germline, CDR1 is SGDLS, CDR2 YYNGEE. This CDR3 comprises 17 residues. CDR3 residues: CASSGGTSGLSYNEQFF. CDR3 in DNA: TGTGCCAGCAGCGGGGGGACTAGCGGACTCTCCTACAATGAGCAGTTCTTC.